These 20 T cell receptor beta chains were sequenced from one sample in a study of blood T cell repertoires in COVID-19. The data were produced by immunoSEQ multiplex PCR, yet TCRdb's version contains in-frame clones alone and is incomplete. Altogether some 210,000 clones are present, about 92% being singletons, with the ten largest covering around 1.2%. The specimen was peripheral blood. These receptors were obtained from a man aged 25-45 years with acute or convalescent COVID-19.

V usage is TRBV4-2 and J usage is TRBJ2-3; 9 bases fit TRBD2. Germline-derived CDR1 and CDR2 are LGHNA and YNFKEQ. V lost 5 bases to trimming and J lost 5 bases; unmatched junction nucleotides: 14. This CDR3 comprises 17 residues. CDR3 coding DNA: TGTGCCAGCAGCAGTACCCTTCAGCGGGGGGCGGAAGATACGCAGTATTTT. It specifies CASSSTLQRGAEDTQYF.

The V call is TRBV5-1, the J call TRBJ2-1; D not certain. CDR3 length: 14 amino acids. Trimming took 0 bases from V and 7 from J, leaving 11 bases between them. CDR1 and CDR2 from the germline V gene are SGHRS and YFSETQ. The CDR3 protein is CASSLALAPNEQFF. CDR3 nucleotides: TGCGCCAGCAGCTTGGCATTAGCCCCTAATGAGCAGTTCTTC.

About this clone itself: Other DNA sequences in the same sample also yield this CDR3. The chain uses TRBV19 and TRBJ1-6; weak D call: TRBD1 (5 bases). The length of the CDR3 is 13 residues. Trimming stripped 3 bases from V and 7 bases from J, with 7 bases between. Germline V lookup: CDR1 LNHDA, CDR2 SQIVND (reference sequence). The CDR3 protein is CASSIGGNSPLHF. Written as DNA, the CDR3 is TGTGCCAGTAGTATTGGGGGGAATTCACCCCTCCACTTT.

This chain uses TRBV28 with TRBJ2-1; D remains ambiguous. Trimming removed 1 base from V and 3 bases from J, with 10 bases in between. The germline V gene encodes CDR1 MDHEN and CDR2 SYDVKM. The CDR3 has 15 amino acids. The CDR3 here is CASSLFTNNYNEQFF. CDR3 nucleotides: TGTGCCAGCAGTTTATTCACCAACAACTACAATGAGCAGTTCTTC.

The chain links TRBV28 to TRBJ2-5; TRBD2 matches 9 bases. The length of the CDR3 is 18 residues. Trimming at V came to 2 bases and at J to 5 bases, leaving 15 bases not matched to a gene. Germline V gene data show CDR1 as MDHEN and CDR2 as SYDVKM. The CDR3 region has the DNA TGTGCCAGCAGTTTAGACGTGGCGGGAGGGTTTGAAGGGGAGACCCAGTACTTC. Encoded protein: CASSLDVAGGFEGETQYF.

The DNA of the CDR3 is TGTGCCAGCAGCCCAACTTCGGGACAGTCCGGGGAGCTGTTTTTT. Translating gives CASSPTSGQSGELFF. V gene TRBV5-5 combines with J gene TRBJ2-2; 7 nucleotides match TRBD1. The V gene's germline CDR1 is SGHKS and CDR2 YYEKEE (reference sequence). There are 15 residues in the CDR3. V shed 4 bases and J 6 bases; nucleotides not matched to a gene: 9. The full variable domain, in which reference TRBV5-5 and TRBJ2-2 provide the parts outside the CDR3, is DAGVTQSPTHLIKTRGQQVTLRCSPISGHKSVSWYQQVLGQGPQFIFQYYEKEERGRGNFPDRFSARQFPNYSSELNVNALLLGDSALYLCASSPTSGQSGELFFGEGSRLTVL.

The rearrangement uses TRBV5-1 and TRBJ2-1; D is undetermined. The V end was cut by 1 base, the J end by 8 bases, with 7 bases between. The CDR3 is 12 residues long. Germline V CDR1 and CDR2: SGHRS, YFSETQ. CDR3 DNA sequence: TGCGCCAGCAGCTTGAATTTCGATGAGCAGTTCTTC. Protein sequence: CASSLNFDEQFF.

This clone has a count of ten or more. The genes are TRBV19 and TRBJ2-3, with TRBD2 matching over 7 bases. The CDR3 has 15 residues. In germline, CDR1 is LNHDA, CDR2 SQIVND (reference sequence). With V trimmed by 4 bases and J by 2 bases, 6 bases remained unmatched. The CDR3 nucleotides are TGTGCCAGTAGTAGGGCTAGCGGTTACACAGATACGCAGTATTTT. This translates into CASSRASGYTDTQYF.

The rearrangement joins TRBV7-3 to TRBJ2-1, with 7 nucleotides matching TRBD2. The CDR3 has 15 amino acids. Looked up from germline, CDR1 is SGHTA and CDR2 is FQGTGA. Trimming at V came to 5 bases and at J to 9 bases, leaving 13 bases not matched to a gene. The CDR3 reads CASSKAGTTVTEQFF. The CDR3 DNA sequence: TGTGCCAGCAGCAAAGCCGGGACTACAGTCACTGAGCAGTTCTTC.

The chain uses TRBV18 and TRBJ2-5; 8 bases align to TRBD1. Germline-derived CDR1 and CDR2 are KGHSH and LQKENI. The CDR3 loop spans 15 amino acids. With V trimmed by 6 bases and J by 7 bases, 13 bases remained unmatched. CDR3 region: CASSFGQGEVGTQYF. In DNA form, the CDR3 reads TGTGCCAGCTCTTTCGGACAGGGTGAGGTCGGGACCCAGTACTTC.

V is TRBV12-3 or TRBV12-4 and J is TRBJ2-1; D is undetermined. Trimming shortened V by 5 bases and J by 10 bases, and 9 bases separated the two germline ends. This CDR3 has 11 amino acids. The CDR3 DNA reads as TGTGCCAGCAGTAGTTATCGGGAGCAGTTCTTC. This sequence encodes CASSSYREQFF.

This chain uses TRBV3-1 (or the pseudogene TRBV3-2) with TRBJ1-2, with 7 bases aligning to TRBD1. This CDR3 is built from 13 residues. The junction had 5 bases not matched to a gene; V was cut back by 8 bases and J by 2 bases. Germline lookup yields CDR1 LGHDT and CDR2 YNNKEL (reference sequence). CDR3 sequence reads: CASRAGGNYGYTF. The DNA of the CDR3 is TGTGCCAGCCGGGCAGGGGGGAACTATGGCTACACCTTC.

This chain connects TRBV6-5 to TRBJ2-7; TRBD1 agrees at 7 bases. The CDR3 has 15 residues. V dropped 6 bases and J dropped 2; count of bases not matched to a gene: 10. Per germline, CDR1 MNHEY and CDR2 SVGAGI. CDR3 loop: CASSDSRTGPYEQYF. The DNA of the CDR3 is TGTGCCAGCAGCGATAGCAGGACAGGTCCCTACGAGCAGTACTTC.

The V and J genes are TRBV6-5 and TRBJ1-2; D perhaps matches TRBD1 (5 bases). The CDR3 spans 15 residues. V shed 0 bases and J shed 3 bases, with 11 bases lying between them. In germline, CDR1 is MNHEY, CDR2 SVGAGI. CDR3 DNA sequence: TGTGCCAGCAGTTACTCGAACGCGGGGCACTATGGCTACACCTTC. Its protein is CASSYSNAGHYGYTF.

This clone was detected many times. One junction end disagrees with the germline gene, perhaps due to a read error. The chain couples TRBV9 to TRBJ1-3; 12 bases map to TRBD1. The germline gives CDR1 SGDLS, CDR2 YYNGEE. The CDR3 has 14 amino acids. As DNA, the CDR3 is TGTGCCAGCAGCGTACTCTCCGGGACAGGGGGCTTGGATTTT. It yields the protein CASSVLSGTGGLDF. The full variable domain, rest sourced from reference TRBV9 and TRBJ1-3, is DSGVTQTPKHLITATGQRVTLRCSPRSGDLSVYWYQQSLDQGLQFLIQYYNGEERAKGNILERFSAQQFPDLHSELNLSSLELGDSALYFCASSVLSGTGGLDFGEGSWLTVV.

The chain couples TRBV4-1 to TRBJ1-4; D is unresolved. V dropped 7 bases and J dropped 5 bases, with 14 bases sitting between them. The CDR3 contains 14 residues. From germline, CDR1 is MGHRA and CDR2 YSYEKL. CDR3 nucleotides: TGCGCCAGCATTGGGCTTGGCCCGAATGAAAAACTGTTTTTT. Its translation is CASIGLGPNEKLFF.

This rearrangement joins TRBV28 to TRBJ1-6; 11 bases align to TRBD1. Germline assignment: CDR1 MDHEN and CDR2 SYDVKM. The CDR3 length is 17 residues. With V trimmed by 6 bases and J by 8 bases, 12 bases remained unmatched. For the CDR3, the DNA is TGTGCCAGCAGGGTATACCGGGACAGGGGGGCGGATTCACCCCTCCACTTT. The encoded protein is CASRVYRDRGADSPLHF.

The chain couples TRBV27 to TRBJ1-1, with 9 nucleotides matching TRBD1. This CDR3 spans 15 amino acids. V lost 6 bases and J lost 4; bases outside the gene matches: 9. Per germline, CDR1 MNHEY and CDR2 SMNVEV (reference sequence). The CDR3 sequence is CASRPQGARGTEAFF. The DNA for the CDR3 is TGTGCCAGCAGACCACAGGGGGCGCGGGGCACTGAAGCTTTCTTT.

The chain has TRBV12-5 and TRBJ1-2, with 7 nucleotides matching TRBD1. Per the germline V gene, CDR1 is LGHNT and CDR2 is FRNRAP. V lost 6 bases to trimming and J lost 7 bases; unmatched junction nucleotides: 8. The CDR3 is 13 amino acids. The CDR3 loop is CASGTQGWGGYTF. The CDR3, as DNA: TGTGCTAGTGGAACACAGGGGTGGGGTGGCTACACCTTC. The full variable domain, rest sourced from reference TRBV12-5 and TRBJ1-2, is DARVTQTPRHKVTEMGQEVTMRCQPILGHNTVFWYRQTMMQGLELLAYFRNRAPLDDSGMPKDRFSAEMPDATLATLKIQPSEPRDSAVYFCASGTQGWGGYTFGSGTRLTVV.

The rearrangement uses TRBV18 and TRBJ1-5; D is unclear. V was shortened by 6 bases and J by 1 base, with 10 bases between the two germline ends. Germline V lookup: CDR1 KGHSH, CDR2 LQKENI. This CDR3 is built from 14 residues. The CDR3 sequence is CASSRPGSNQPQHF. CDR3 nucleotide sequence: TGTGCCAGCTCCCGACCGGGGAGCAATCAGCCCCAGCATTTT.